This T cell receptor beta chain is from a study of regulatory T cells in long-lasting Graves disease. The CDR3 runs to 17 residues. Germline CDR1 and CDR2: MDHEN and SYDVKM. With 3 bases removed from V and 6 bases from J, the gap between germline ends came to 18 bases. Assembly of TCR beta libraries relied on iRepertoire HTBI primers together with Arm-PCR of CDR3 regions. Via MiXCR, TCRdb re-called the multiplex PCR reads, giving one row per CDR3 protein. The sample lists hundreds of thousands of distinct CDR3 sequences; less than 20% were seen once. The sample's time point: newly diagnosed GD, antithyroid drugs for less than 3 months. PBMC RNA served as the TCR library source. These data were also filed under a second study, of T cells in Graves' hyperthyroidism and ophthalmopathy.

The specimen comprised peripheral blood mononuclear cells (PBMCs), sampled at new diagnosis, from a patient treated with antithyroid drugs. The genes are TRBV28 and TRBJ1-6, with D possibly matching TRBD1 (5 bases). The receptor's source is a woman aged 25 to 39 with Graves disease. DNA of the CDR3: TGTGCCAGCAGTTTTCTCAAACCGGGACCCGGTAATTCACCCCTCCACTTT. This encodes CASSFLKPGPGNSPLHF.